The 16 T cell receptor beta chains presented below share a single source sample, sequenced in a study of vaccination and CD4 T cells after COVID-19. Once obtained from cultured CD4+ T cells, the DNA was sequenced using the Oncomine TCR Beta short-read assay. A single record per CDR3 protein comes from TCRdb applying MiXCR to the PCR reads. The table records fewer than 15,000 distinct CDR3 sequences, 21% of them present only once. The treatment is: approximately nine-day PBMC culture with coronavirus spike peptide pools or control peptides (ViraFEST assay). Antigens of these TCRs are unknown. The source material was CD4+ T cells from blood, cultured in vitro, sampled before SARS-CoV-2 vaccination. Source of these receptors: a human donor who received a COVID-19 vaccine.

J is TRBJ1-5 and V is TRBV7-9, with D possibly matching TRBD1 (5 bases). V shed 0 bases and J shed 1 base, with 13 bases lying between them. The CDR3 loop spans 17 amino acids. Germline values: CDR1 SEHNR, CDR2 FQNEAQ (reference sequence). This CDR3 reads CASSLASGTASNQPQHF. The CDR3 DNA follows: TGTGCCAGCAGCTTAGCATCTGGGACGGCAAGCAATCAGCCCCAGCATTTT.

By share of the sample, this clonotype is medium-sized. The CDR3 is CASSLAAATVNTEAFF. The CDR3 nucleotides read TGTGCCAGCAGCTTAGCGGCAGCGACTGTGAACACTGAAGCTTTCTTT. The V call is TRBV7-6, the J call TRBJ1-1; no definite D call. Germline CDR1 SGHVS, CDR2 FNYEAQ. Trimming cost V 0 bases and J 0 bases, with 11 bases left between them. The CDR3 is made up of 16 amino acids.

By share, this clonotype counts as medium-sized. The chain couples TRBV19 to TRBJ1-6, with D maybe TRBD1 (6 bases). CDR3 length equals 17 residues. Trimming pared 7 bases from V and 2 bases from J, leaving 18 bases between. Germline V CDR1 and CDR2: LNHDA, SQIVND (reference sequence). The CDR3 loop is CASMGTSGYAYNSPLHF. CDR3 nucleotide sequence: TGTGCCAGTATGGGGACAAGCGGTTACGCCTATAATTCACCCCTCCACTTT.

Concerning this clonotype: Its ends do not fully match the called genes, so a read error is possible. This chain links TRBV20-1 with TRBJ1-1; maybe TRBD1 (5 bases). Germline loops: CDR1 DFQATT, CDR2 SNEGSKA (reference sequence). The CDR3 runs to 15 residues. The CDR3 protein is CSVRASGGFNTEAFF. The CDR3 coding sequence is TGCAGTGTTAGAGCTTCTGGGGGGTTTAACACTGAAGCTTTCTTT.

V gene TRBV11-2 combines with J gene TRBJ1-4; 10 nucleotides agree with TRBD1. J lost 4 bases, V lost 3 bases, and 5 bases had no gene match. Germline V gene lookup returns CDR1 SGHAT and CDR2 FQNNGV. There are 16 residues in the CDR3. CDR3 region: CASSFRGTGDNEKLFF. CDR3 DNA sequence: TGTGCCAGCAGCTTCAGGGGGACAGGGGATAATGAAAAACTGTTTTTT.

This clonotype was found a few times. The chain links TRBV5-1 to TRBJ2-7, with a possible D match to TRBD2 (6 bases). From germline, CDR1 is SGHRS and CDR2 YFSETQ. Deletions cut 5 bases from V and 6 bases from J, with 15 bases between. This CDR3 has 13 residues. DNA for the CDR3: TGCGCCAGCAGTTCCCGAGCGGAGGGCGAGCAGTACTTC. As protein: CASSSRAEGEQYF.

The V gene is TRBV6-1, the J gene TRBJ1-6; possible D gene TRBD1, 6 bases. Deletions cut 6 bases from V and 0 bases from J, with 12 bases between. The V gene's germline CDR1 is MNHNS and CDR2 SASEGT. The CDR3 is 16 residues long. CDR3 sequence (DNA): TGTGCCAGCAGAACCCAGGGGAGCTCCTATAATTCACCCCTCCACTTT. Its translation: CASRTQGSSYNSPLHF.

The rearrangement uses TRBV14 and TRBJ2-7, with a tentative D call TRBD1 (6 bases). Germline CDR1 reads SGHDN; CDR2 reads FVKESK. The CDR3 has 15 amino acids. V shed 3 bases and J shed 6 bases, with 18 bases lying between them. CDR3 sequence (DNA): TGTGCCAGCAGCCAGGTCGCAGGGGCCGCGACCGAGCAGTACTTC. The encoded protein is CASSQVAGAATEQYF.

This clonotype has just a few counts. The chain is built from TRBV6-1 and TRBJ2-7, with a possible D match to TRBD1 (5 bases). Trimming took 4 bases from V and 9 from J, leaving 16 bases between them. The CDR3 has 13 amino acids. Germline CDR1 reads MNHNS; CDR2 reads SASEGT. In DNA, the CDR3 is TGTGCCAGCAGTGTACGGACACCTCCGGGGCAGTACTTC. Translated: CASSVRTPPGQYF.

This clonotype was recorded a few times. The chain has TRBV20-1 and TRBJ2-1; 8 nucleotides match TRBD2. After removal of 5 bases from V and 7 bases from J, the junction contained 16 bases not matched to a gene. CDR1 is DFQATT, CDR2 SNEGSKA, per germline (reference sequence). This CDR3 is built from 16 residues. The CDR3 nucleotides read TGCAGTGCTCCCCCCCACGGGGGGGCCATTCGTAATGAGCAGTTCTTC. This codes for CSAPPHGGAIRNEQFF.

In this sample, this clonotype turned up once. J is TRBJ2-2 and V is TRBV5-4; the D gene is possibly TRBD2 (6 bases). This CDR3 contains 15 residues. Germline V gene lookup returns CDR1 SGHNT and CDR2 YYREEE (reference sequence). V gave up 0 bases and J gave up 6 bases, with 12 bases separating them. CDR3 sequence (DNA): TGTGCCAGCAGCTTGGTCCGGGCGGGGCCCGGGGAGCTGTTTTTT. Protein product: CASSLVRAGPGELFF.

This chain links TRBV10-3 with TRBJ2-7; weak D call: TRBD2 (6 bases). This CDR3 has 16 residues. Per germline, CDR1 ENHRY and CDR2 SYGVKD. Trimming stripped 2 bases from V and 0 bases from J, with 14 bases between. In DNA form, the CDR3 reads TGTGCCATCAGTGAGGGGAGGACACTCTACTCCTACGAGCAGTACTTC. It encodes CAISEGRTLYSYEQYF.

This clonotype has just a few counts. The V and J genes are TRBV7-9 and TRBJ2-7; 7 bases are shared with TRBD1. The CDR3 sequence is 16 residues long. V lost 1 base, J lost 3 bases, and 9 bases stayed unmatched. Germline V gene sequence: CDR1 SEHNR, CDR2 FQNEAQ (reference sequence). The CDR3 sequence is CASSLGLGDRLYEQYF. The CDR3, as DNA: TGTGCCAGCAGCTTAGGGTTGGGGGACAGACTCTACGAGCAGTACTTC.

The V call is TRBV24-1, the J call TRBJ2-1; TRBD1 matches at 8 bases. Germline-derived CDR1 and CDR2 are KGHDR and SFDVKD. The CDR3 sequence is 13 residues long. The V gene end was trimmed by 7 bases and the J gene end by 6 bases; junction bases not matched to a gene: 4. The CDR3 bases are TGTGCCACCAGCGGGACAGGTTTCAATGAGCAGTTCTTC. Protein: CATSGTGFNEQFF.

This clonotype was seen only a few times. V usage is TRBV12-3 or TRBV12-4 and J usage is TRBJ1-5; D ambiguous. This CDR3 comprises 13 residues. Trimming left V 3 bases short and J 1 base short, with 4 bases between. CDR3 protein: CASSFKSNQPQHF. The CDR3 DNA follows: TGTGCCAGCAGTTTTAAGAGCAATCAGCCCCAGCATTTT.

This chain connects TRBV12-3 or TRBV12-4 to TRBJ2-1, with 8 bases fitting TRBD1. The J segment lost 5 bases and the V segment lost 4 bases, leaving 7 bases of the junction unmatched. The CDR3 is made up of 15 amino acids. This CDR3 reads CASSYRTGNHNEQFF. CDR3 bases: TGTGCCAGCAGTTACAGGACAGGGAACCACAATGAGCAGTTCTTC.